Included here is one T cell receptor beta chain sequence, with context. CDR3 length: 15 residues. Trimming pared 0 bases from V and 2 bases from J, leaving 13 bases between. CDR1 and CDR2 from the germline V gene are DFQATT and SNEGSKA (reference sequence). The data originate from a study of CD8 T cells in Susac syndrome. After extraction with the RNeasy kit, about 0.45 to 1 ug of the RNA was reverse transcribed using random hexamers. TCRdb re-called the immunoSEQ multiplex PCR reads through MiXCR, storing one row per CDR3 protein. The sample consists of roughly 200,000 distinct CDR3 sequences, roughly 94% of them appearing once. Negative isolation yielded CD8+ and CD4+ T cells; FACS enriched TEMRA cells.

V gene TRBV20-1 combines with J gene TRBJ1-2; possibly TRBD1 for D (6 bases). This clonotype was obtained from a human donor in good health. The sequencing sample was made of CD4+ T cells from PBMCs. The CDR3 reads CSARDLRGVNYGYTF. The CDR3 coding sequence is TGCAGTGCTAGAGATCTCAGGGGCGTAAACTATGGCTACACCTTC.